The 23 T cell receptor beta chains below all came from one sample that was sequenced in a study of blood T cell repertoires in COVID-19. Only in-frame clones appear in the TCRdb table, and some are missing; sequencing was by immunoSEQ multiplex PCR. The sample lists approximately 170,000 clones; about four fifths were seen once. Sequenced: PBMCs or T cells enriched from blood (not recorded which). Receptor source: a man aged 50 to 60 who had recovered from COVID-19.

The chain joins TRBV9 to TRBJ2-3, with 13 bases lining up with TRBD2. This CDR3 region has 16 residues. The germline V gene encodes CDR1 SGDLS and CDR2 YYNGEE. J was trimmed by 6 bases and V by 3 bases; bases with no gene match: 7. Here the CDR3 DNA reads TGTGCCAGCAGCGGGGGACTAGCGGGGCTCGGGGATACGCAGTATTTT. Translated: CASSGGLAGLGDTQYF.

The rearrangement links TRBV30 to TRBJ2-7; unclear D gene. The CDR3 spans 12 residues. Deletions cut 4 bases from V and 1 base from J, with 8 bases between. Germline assignment: CDR1 GTSNPN and CDR2 SVGIG (reference sequence). Here the CDR3 DNA reads TGTGCCTGGACGCAGGATTCCTACGAGCAGTACTTC. Its translation: CAWTQDSYEQYF. Full variable domain (remainder filled in from reference TRBV30 and TRBJ2-7): SQTIHQWPATLVQPVGSPLSLECTVEGTSNPNLYWYRQAAGRGLQLLFYSVGIGQISSEVPQNLSASRPQDRQFILSSKKLLLSDSGFYLCAWTQDSYEQYFGPGTRLTVT.

This clone was seen once. The V call is TRBV2, the J call TRBJ1-5; the D gene is possibly TRBD1 (6 bases). Trimming took 10 bases from V and 9 from J, leaving 19 bases between them. Germline CDR1 SNHLY, CDR2 FYNNEI. The CDR3 extends over 13 amino acids. Here the CDR3 reads CATTGQLRGPQHF. CDR3 nucleotide sequence: TGTGCCACTACGGGACAACTGAGGGGGCCCCAGCATTTT.

In its sample, this clone was seen once. The chain employs TRBV7-2 and TRBJ1-5; D is unresolved. Germline-derived CDR1 and CDR2 are SGHTA and FQGNSA. The CDR3 has 15 amino acids. V lost 1 base and J 3 bases, leaving 10 bases between the germline ends. Here the CDR3 reads CASSLGRGINQPQHF. The CDR3 region has the DNA TGTGCCAGCAGCTTAGGGCGGGGAATCAATCAGCCCCAGCATTTT.

The chain uses TRBV5-4 and TRBJ2-5, with a possible D match to TRBD2 (6 bases). V lost 0 bases to trimming and J lost 4 bases, with 7 bases between them. The CDR3 totals 13 residues. The germline V gene encodes CDR1 SGHNT and CDR2 YYREEE (reference sequence). The CDR3 region is CASSLAGAETQYF. DNA for the CDR3: TGTGCCAGCAGCTTGGCGGGAGCAGAGACCCAGTACTTC.

In this sample, this clone turned up a few times. This chain uses TRBV28 with TRBJ1-1; 7 bases map to TRBD1. CDR1 and CDR2 (germline): MDHEN, SYDVKM. V lost 5 bases and J lost 0; bases outside the gene matches: 9. This CDR3 is built from 16 residues. The CDR3 bases are TGTGCCAGCAGTCCGTGGGAGACAGGGATGAACACTGAAGCTTTCTTT. This codes for CASSPWETGMNTEAFF.

The genes are TRBV20-1 and TRBJ2-6, with D maybe TRBD2 (5 bases). The CDR3 has 16 residues. V shed 3 bases and J shed 2 bases, with 14 bases lying between them. Germline CDR1 reads DFQATT; CDR2 reads SNEGSKA (reference sequence). CDR3 loop: CSASKVAGAGANVLTF. In DNA form, the CDR3 reads TGCAGTGCTAGTAAAGTGGCCGGGGCTGGGGCCAACGTCCTGACTTTC.

V and J are TRBV5-4 and TRBJ2-5; 10 bases are shared with TRBD1. J gave up 2 bases and V 0 bases, and 4 bases lay outside the gene matches. The CDR3 sequence is 16 residues long. CDR1 and CDR2 from the germline V gene are SGHNT and YYREEE (reference sequence). CDR3 region: CASSLGQGAGQETQYF. The CDR3 DNA sequence: TGTGCCAGCAGCTTGGGACAGGGGGCTGGTCAAGAGACCCAGTACTTC.

V gene TRBV24-1 combines with J gene TRBJ2-1; TRBD2 matches at 8 bases. CDR3 length: 16 amino acids. V lost 2 bases to trimming and J lost 5 bases; unmatched junction nucleotides: 7. In germline, CDR1 is KGHDR, CDR2 SFDVKD. CDR3 protein: CATSDSWRGDHNEQFF. CDR3 coding DNA: TGTGCCACCAGTGATTCTTGGCGGGGGGACCACAATGAGCAGTTCTTC.

V gene TRBV24-1 combines with J gene TRBJ2-1; 8 bases are a match to TRBD2. V lost 4 bases to trimming and J lost 7 bases; unmatched junction nucleotides: 8. The CDR3 has 15 residues. Germline CDR1 KGHDR, CDR2 SFDVKD. As DNA, the CDR3 is TGTGCCACCAGTGAGAGCGGGGGAGTTGGTAATGAGCAGTTCTTC. This encodes CATSESGGVGNEQFF.

The rearrangement links TRBV19 to TRBJ2-2; D may be TRBD2 (6 bases). CDR1 is LNHDA, CDR2 SQIVND, per germline (reference sequence). The CDR3 consists of 15 residues. The ends were cut back, 3 bases at V and 3 bases at J, with 11 bases in the middle. The CDR3 protein is CASSIPGVDTGELFF. CDR3 coding DNA: TGTGCCAGTAGTATCCCGGGGGTGGACACCGGGGAGCTGTTTTTT.

This chain connects TRBV5-1 to TRBJ2-7, with 14 positions matching TRBD2. Per the germline V gene, CDR1 is SGHRS and CDR2 is YFSETQ. This CDR3 is 17 amino acids long. V dropped 4 bases and J dropped 1; count of bases not matched to a gene: 7. CDR3 region: CASSLGTSGSISYEQYF. CDR3 in DNA: TGCGCCAGCAGCCTCGGGACTAGCGGGAGTATTTCCTACGAGCAGTACTTC.

The genes are TRBV7-8 and TRBJ2-7, with 12 bases aligning to TRBD1. Trimming removed 4 bases from V and 4 bases from J; junction bases left unmatched: 5. Germline V gene data show CDR1 as SGHVS and CDR2 as FQNEAQ. CDR3 length: 15 amino acids. CDR3 sequence: CASSSGTGGFYEQYF. In DNA form, the CDR3 reads TGTGCCAGCAGCTCGGGGACAGGGGGCTTTTACGAGCAGTACTTC.

This clone was seen only once. The DNA of the CDR3 is TGTGCCAGCACCTCAAGGGGGTTCGAGCAGTACTTC. Protein: CASTSRGFEQYF. The chain joins TRBV12-3 or TRBV12-4 to TRBJ2-7; the D gene is possibly TRBD1 (6 bases). The CDR3 has 12 amino acids. Trimming cost V 7 bases and J 6 bases, with 13 bases left between them.

The rearrangement joins TRBV18 to TRBJ2-5; D call uncertain. This CDR3 contains 14 residues. CDR1 is KGHSH and CDR2 is LQKENI in the germline V gene. With 1 base removed from V and 2 bases from J, the gap between germline ends came to 8 bases. CDR3 region: CASSPRSVQETQYF. CDR3 bases: TGTGCCAGCTCACCACGTTCAGTGCAAGAGACCCAGTACTTC.

V is TRBV10-2 and J is TRBJ2-3; D unclear. V lost 8 bases, J lost 4 bases, and 7 bases lay in between. Germline lookup yields CDR1 WSHSY and CDR2 SAAADI. CDR3 size: 11 residues. The CDR3 DNA sequence: TGCGCCAGCTCGTCTTCAGATACGCAGTATTTT. It codes for CASSSSDTQYF.

J is TRBJ1-3 and V is TRBV10-3, with D unresolved. V lost 6 bases and J lost 0, with 18 bases in between. CDR3 length equals 17 residues. Germline CDR1 reads ENHRY; CDR2 reads SYGVKD. The CDR3 here is CAISPPVGANSGNTIYF. The CDR3, as DNA: TGTGCCATCAGCCCCCCCGTGGGAGCAAACTCTGGAAACACCATATATTTT.

The chain carries TRBV6-2 or TRBV6-3 and TRBJ2-7, with a possible D match to TRBD1 (5 bases). The ends were cut back, 2 bases at V and 2 bases at J, with 16 bases in the middle. Germline CDR1 reads MNHEY; CDR2 reads SVGEGT. CDR3 length: 16 residues. The CDR3 loop reads CASSYGETGLTYEQYF. DNA for the CDR3: TGTGCCAGCAGTTACGGAGAAACAGGCCTAACCTACGAGCAGTACTTC.

For this clone: The same CDR3 arises from other DNA sequences in this sample as well. The gene calls are TRBV9 and TRBJ2-6; a possible D gene is TRBD2 (5 bases). V dropped 0 bases and J dropped 3 bases, with 10 bases sitting between them. CDR3 length: 16 amino acids. Looked up from germline, CDR1 is SGDLS and CDR2 is YYNGEE. For the CDR3, the DNA is TGTGCCAGCAGCGTAGTTCGGGGTAGTGGGGCCAACGTCCTGACTTTC. It specifies CASSVVRGSGANVLTF. Full variable domain (remainder filled in from reference TRBV9 and TRBJ2-6): DSGVTQTPKHLITATGQRVTLRCSPRSGDLSVYWYQQSLDQGLQFLIQYYNGEERAKGNILERFSAQQFPDLHSELNLSSLELGDSALYFCASSVVRGSGANVLTFGAGSRLTVL.

This clone appeared a few times. The chain joins TRBV12-3 or TRBV12-4 to TRBJ1-1, with unresolved D. Trimming left V 1 base short and J 4 bases short, with 7 bases between. The CDR3 sequence is 13 residues long. CDR3 loop: CASSLVLRTEAFF. The CDR3 bases are TGTGCCAGCAGTTTAGTACTCCGCACTGAAGCTTTCTTT.

The chain has TRBV28 and TRBJ1-5, with no clear D. The ends were cut back, 6 bases at V and 1 base at J, with 7 bases in the middle. Germline CDR1 and CDR2: MDHEN and SYDVKM. This CDR3 is built from 13 residues. CDR3 DNA sequence: TGTGCCAGCAGAGTCCGGAGCAATCAGCCCCAGCATTTT. It yields the protein CASRVRSNQPQHF.

The chain uses TRBV27 and TRBJ1-1; tentative D call: TRBD1 (5 bases). Germline V lookup: CDR1 MNHEY, CDR2 SMNVEV (reference sequence). Trimming took off 0 bases at V and 3 bases at J, with 11 bases between the two ends. The CDR3 is 15 residues long. The CDR3 protein is CASSLSWGGDTEAFF. The CDR3 DNA follows: TGTGCCAGCAGTTTATCATGGGGCGGGGACACTGAAGCTTTCTTT.

V gene TRBV3-1 (or the pseudogene TRBV3-2) combines with J gene TRBJ1-6; D remains ambiguous. The CDR3 runs to 16 residues. V gave up 3 bases and J gave up 6 bases, with 15 bases separating them. The V gene's germline CDR1 is LGHDT and CDR2 YNNKEL (reference sequence). CDR3 amino acids: CASSHSGRLFNSPLHF. CDR3 coding DNA: TGTGCCAGCAGCCATTCCGGAAGACTCTTTAATTCACCCCTCCACTTT.